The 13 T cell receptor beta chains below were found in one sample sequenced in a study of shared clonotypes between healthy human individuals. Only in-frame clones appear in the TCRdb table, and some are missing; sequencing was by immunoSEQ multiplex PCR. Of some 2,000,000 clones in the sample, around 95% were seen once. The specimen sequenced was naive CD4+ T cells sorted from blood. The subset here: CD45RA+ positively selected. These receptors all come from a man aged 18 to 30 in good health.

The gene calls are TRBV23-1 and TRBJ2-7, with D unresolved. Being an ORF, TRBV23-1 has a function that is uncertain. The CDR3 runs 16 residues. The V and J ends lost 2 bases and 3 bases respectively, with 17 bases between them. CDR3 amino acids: CASSQPFRLPGYEQYF. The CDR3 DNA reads TGCGCCAGCAGTCAACCGTTCAGGCTCCCGGGCTACGAGCAGTACTTC.

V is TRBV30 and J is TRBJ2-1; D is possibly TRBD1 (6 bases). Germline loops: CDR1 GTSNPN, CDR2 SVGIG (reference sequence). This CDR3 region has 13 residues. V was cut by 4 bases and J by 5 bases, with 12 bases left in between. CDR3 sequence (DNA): TGTGCCTGGACGCAGGGGAGACACAATGAGCAGTTCTTC. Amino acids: CAWTQGRHNEQFF.

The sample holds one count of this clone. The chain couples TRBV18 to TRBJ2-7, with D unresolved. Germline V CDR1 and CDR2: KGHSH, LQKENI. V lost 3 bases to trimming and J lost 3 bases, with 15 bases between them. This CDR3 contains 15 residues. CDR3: CASSPVGPSFYEQYF. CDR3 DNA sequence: TGTGCCAGCTCACCGGTAGGGCCTTCTTTCTACGAGCAGTACTTC.

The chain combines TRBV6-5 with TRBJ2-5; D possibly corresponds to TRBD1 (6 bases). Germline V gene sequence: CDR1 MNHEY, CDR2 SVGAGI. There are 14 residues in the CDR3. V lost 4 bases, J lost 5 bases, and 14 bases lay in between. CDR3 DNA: TGTGCCAGCAGTTCCCCGGTGAGGGGGGAGACCCAGTACTTC. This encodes CASSSPVRGETQYF.

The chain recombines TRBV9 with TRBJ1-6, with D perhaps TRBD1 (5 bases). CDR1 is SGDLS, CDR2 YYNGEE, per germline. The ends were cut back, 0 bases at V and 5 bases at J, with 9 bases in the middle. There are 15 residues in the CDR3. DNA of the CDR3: TGTGCCAGCAGCGTAGCTTCAGGGAATAATTCACCCCTCCACTTT. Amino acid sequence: CASSVASGNNSPLHF. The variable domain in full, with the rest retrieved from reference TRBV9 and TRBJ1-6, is DSGVTQTPKHLITATGQRVTLRCSPRSGDLSVYWYQQSLDQGLQFLIQYYNGEERAKGNILERFSAQQFPDLHSELNLSSLELGDSALYFCASSVASGNNSPLHFGNGTRLTVT.

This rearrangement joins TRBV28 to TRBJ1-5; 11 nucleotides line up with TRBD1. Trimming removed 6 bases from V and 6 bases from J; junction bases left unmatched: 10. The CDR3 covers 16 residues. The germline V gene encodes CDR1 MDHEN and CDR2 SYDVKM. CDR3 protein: CASSPRGQGAFQPQHF. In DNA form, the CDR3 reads TGTGCCAGCAGCCCCCGAGGACAGGGGGCGTTTCAGCCCCAGCATTTT.

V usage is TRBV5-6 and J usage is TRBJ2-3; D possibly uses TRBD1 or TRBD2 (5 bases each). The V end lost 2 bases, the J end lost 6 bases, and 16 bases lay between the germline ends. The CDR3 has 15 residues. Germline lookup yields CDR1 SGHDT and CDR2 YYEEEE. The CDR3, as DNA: TGTGCCAGCAGCTTTACGTCATGGGGGACGGATACGCAGTATTTT. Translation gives CASSFTSWGTDTQYF.

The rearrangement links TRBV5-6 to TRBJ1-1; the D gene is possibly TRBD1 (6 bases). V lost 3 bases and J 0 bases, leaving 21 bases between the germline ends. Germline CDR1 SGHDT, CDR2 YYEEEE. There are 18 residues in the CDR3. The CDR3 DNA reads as TGTGCCAGCAGCTCCAGGCTAACAGGGCGAATGGTGAACACTGAAGCTTTCTTT. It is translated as CASSSRLTGRMVNTEAFF. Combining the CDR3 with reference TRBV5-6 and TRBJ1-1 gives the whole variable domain DAGVTQSPTHLIKTRGQQVTLRCSPKSGHDTVSWYQQALGQGPQFIFQYYEEEERQRGNFPDRFSGHQFPNYSSELNVNALLLGDSALYLCASSSRLTGRMVNTEAFFGQGTRLTVV.

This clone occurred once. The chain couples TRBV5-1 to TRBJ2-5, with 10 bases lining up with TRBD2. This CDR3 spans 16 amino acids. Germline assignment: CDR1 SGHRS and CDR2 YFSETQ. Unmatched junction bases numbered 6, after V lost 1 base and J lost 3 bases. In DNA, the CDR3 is TGCGCCAGCAGCTTGACGGCTAGCGGGGGAGAAGAGACCCAGTACTTC. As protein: CASSLTASGGEETQYF. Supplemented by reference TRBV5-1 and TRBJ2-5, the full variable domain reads KAGVTQTPRYLIKTRGQQVTLSCSPISGHRSVSWYQQTPGQGLQFLFEYFSETQRNKGNFPGRFSGRQFSNSRSEMNVSTLELGDSALYLCASSLTASGGEETQYFGPGTRLLVL.

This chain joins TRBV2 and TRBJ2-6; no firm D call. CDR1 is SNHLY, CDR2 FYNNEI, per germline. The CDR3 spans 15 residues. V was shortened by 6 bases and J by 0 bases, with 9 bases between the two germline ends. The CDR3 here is CASRPNSSGANVLTF. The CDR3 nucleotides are TGTGCCAGCAGGCCTAACAGCTCTGGGGCCAACGTCCTGACTTTC.

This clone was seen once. CDR3 coding DNA: TGTGCCTGGAGTCCTCGACTGGGGGGAGCCAAAAACATTCAGTACTTC. The encoded protein is CAWSPRLGGAKNIQYF. The chain couples TRBV30 to TRBJ2-4, with D perhaps matching TRBD2 (6 bases). In germline, CDR1 is GTSNPN, CDR2 SVGIG (reference sequence). This CDR3 contains 16 residues. The ends were cut back, 2 bases at V and 0 bases at J, with 14 bases in the middle.

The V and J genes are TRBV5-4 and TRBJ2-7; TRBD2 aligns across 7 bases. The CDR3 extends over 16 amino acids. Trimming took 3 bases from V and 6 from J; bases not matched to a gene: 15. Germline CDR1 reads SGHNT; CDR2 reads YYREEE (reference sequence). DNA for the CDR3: TGTGCCAGCAGCTACCCCGGAGGGGCGGGAGCATTCGAGCAGTACTTC. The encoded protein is CASSYPGGAGAFEQYF.

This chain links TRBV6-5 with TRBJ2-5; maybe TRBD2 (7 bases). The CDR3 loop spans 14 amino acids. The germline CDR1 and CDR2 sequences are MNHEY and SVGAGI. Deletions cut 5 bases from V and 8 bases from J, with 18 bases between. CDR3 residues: CASSPIGGGGTQYF. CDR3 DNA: TGTGCCAGCAGTCCCATTGGGGGGGGCGGTACCCAGTACTTC.